These 25 T cell receptor beta chains originate from one sample sequenced in a study of post-analysis software for immune sequencing data. Overall study findings and caveats: Compared with controls, patients had more of 4 or 5 TRBV segments, including TRBV5-6, TRBV5-1 and TRBV20-1.

cDNA libraries for TCR beta contained unique molecular identifiers. One entry per CDR3 protein results from TCRdb running MiXCR on the PCR reads. Found here are 750,000 to 950,000 distinct CDR3 sequences, roughly 50% of them singletons; the top ten hold 4.9%. These receptors' antigens are unknown. Sequencing was carried out using blood. The receptors here all came from a girl between 10 and 17 years old with multiple sclerosis.

In DNA form, the CDR3 reads TGCGCCAGCAGCTGGGGACAGGGGTGGTCCTACAATGAGCAGTTCTTC. Encoded protein: CASSWGQGWSYNEQFF. The V and J genes are TRBV5-1 and TRBJ2-1, with 10 positions matching TRBD1. The CDR3 length is 16 residues. V was clipped by 3 bases and J by 1 base; unmatched bases: 4. The germline V gene has CDR1 SGHRS and CDR2 YFSETQ. The full variable domain, its missing parts supplied by reference TRBV5-1 and TRBJ2-1, is KAGVTQTPRYLIKTRGQQVTLSCSPISGHRSVSWYQQTPGQGLQFLFEYFSETQRNKGNFPGRFSGRQFSNSRSEMNVSTLELGDSALYLCASSWGQGWSYNEQFFGPGTRLTVL.

V usage is TRBV25-1 and J usage is TRBJ1-1, with D maybe TRBD1 (6 bases). CDR1 is MGHDK and CDR2 is SYGVNS in the germline V gene. V was clipped by 6 bases and J by 4 bases, with 18 bases between them. The CDR3 extends over 15 amino acids. The CDR3 loop reads CASRAVGGITTEAFF. In DNA, the CDR3 is TGTGCCAGCAGGGCGGTAGGGGGGATAACCACTGAAGCTTTCTTT.

The J gene is TRBJ1-4, the V gene TRBV6-2 or TRBV6-3; D not certain. The CDR3 has 13 amino acids. Looked up from germline, CDR1 is MNHEY and CDR2 is SVGEGT. With 7 bases removed from V and 8 bases from J, the gap between germline ends came to 14 bases. The CDR3 DNA follows: TGTGCCAGCACCCAGGACCCGGGAGAAAAACTGTTTTTT. Residues: CASTQDPGEKLFF.

The chain has TRBV28 and TRBJ2-7, with D tentatively TRBD2 (6 bases). V lost 2 bases, J lost 0 bases, and 11 bases lay in between. Germline CDR1 reads MDHEN; CDR2 reads SYDVKM. CDR3 size: 15 residues. Here the CDR3 reads CASSLRLDGSYEQYF. The CDR3 DNA follows: TGTGCCAGCAGTTTAAGACTAGATGGCTCCTACGAGCAGTACTTC. Full variable domain (missing parts from reference TRBV28 and TRBJ2-7): DVKVTQSSRYLVKRTGEKVFLECVQDMDHENMFWYRQDPGLGLRLIYFSYDVKMKEKGDIPEGYSVSREKKERFSLILESASTNQTSMYLCASSLRLDGSYEQYFGPGTRLTVT.

This chain links TRBV27 with TRBJ2-2, with 8 bases aligning to TRBD2. This CDR3 is 14 amino acids long. Germline CDR1 MNHEY, CDR2 SMNVEV (reference sequence). V was pared by 4 bases and J by 4 bases, with 2 bases of the junction left unmatched. CDR3 protein: CASSWTSSTGELFF. The CDR3 nucleotides are TGTGCCAGCAGTTGGACTAGCAGCACCGGGGAGCTGTTTTTT.

The chain combines TRBV6-2 or TRBV6-3 with TRBJ2-1, with TRBD1 as a possible D gene (6 bases). CDR1 and CDR2 from the germline V gene are MNHEY and SVGEGT. V gave up 2 bases and J gave up 6 bases, with 17 bases separating them. The CDR3 has 16 residues. CDR3 sequence: CASSYRPQGRGNEQFF. The CDR3 bases are TGTGCCAGCAGTTACCGACCACAGGGACGGGGCAATGAGCAGTTCTTC.

This rearrangement joins TRBV7-9 to TRBJ1-4, with D possibly being TRBD1 (6 bases). Trimming took off 5 bases at V and 6 bases at J, with 31 bases between the two ends. This CDR3 comprises 20 residues. CDR1 is SEHNR and CDR2 is FQNEAQ in the germline V gene (reference sequence). The DNA of the CDR3 is TGTGCCAGCAGCAGTAACAGTGGGGGAAACAAACAGGGCCACGATGAAAAACTGTTTTTT. This sequence encodes CASSSNSGGNKQGHDEKLFF.

The chain joins TRBV3-1 to TRBJ2-2; D not certain. CDR1 and CDR2 (germline): LGHDT, YNNKEL (reference sequence). The CDR3 contains 13 residues. V lost 2 bases and J lost 0, with 1 base in between. Here the CDR3 DNA reads TGTGCCAGCAGCCAATCGAACACCGGGGAGCTGTTTTTT. Translated: CASSQSNTGELFF.

This clonotype was seen more than once but under ten times. This rearrangement joins TRBV18 to TRBJ2-7; 8 nucleotides align to TRBD1. Germline CDR1 is KGHSH and CDR2 is LQKENI. Losses at the gene ends were 1 base for V and 7 bases for J; bases not matched to a gene: 6. The CDR3 is made up of 14 amino acids. The CDR3 region has the DNA TGTGCCAGCTCACCACTCGGACAGGGTGAAGAGCAGTACTTC. It specifies CASSPLGQGEEQYF.

This clonotype was recorded a few times. The chain recombines TRBV3-1 with TRBJ2-6; D tentatively reads TRBD1 or TRBD2 (7 bases each). The V and J ends lost 0 bases and 0 bases respectively, with 15 bases between them. This CDR3 is built from 19 residues. Germline CDR1 LGHDT, CDR2 YNNKEL (reference sequence). The CDR3 nucleotides read TGTGCCAGCAGCCAAGATCAGGGGGGGGTCAACTCTGGGGCCAACGTCCTGACTTTC. Its translation: CASSQDQGGVNSGANVLTF. Variable domain in full (rest from reference TRBV3-1 and TRBJ2-6): DTAVSQTPKYLVTQMGNDKSIKCEQNLGHDTMYWYKQDSKKFLKIMFSYNNKELIINETVPNRFSPKSPDKAHLNLHINSLELGDSAVYFCASSQDQGGVNSGANVLTFGAGSRLTVL.

This clonotype was counted between two and nine times. This chain joins TRBV7-8 and TRBJ1-2, with D unresolved. CDR1 SGHVS and CDR2 FQNEAQ come from the germline V gene. CDR3 length equals 13 residues. V was clipped by 5 bases and J by 8 bases, with 15 bases between them. DNA for the CDR3: TGTGCCAGCAGCCCGGACTTACTTGGAGGCTACACCTTC. Translation: CASSPDLLGGYTF.

The V gene is TRBV12-3 or TRBV12-4, the J gene TRBJ1-2; D is unresolved. The CDR3 contains 14 residues. V lost 3 bases and J lost 6, with 14 bases in between. The CDR3 sequence is CASSFEGSSHGYTF. The DNA for the CDR3 is TGTGCCAGCAGTTTTGAAGGCAGCTCCCATGGCTACACCTTC.

The V and J genes are TRBV2 and TRBJ2-1; possible D gene TRBD1, 6 bases. The CDR3 totals 14 residues. The V end was cut by 1 base, the J end by 6 bases, with 10 bases between. Germline loops: CDR1 SNHLY, CDR2 FYNNEI. CDR3 sequence reads: CASSEGQGSNEQFF. CDR3 nucleotide sequence: TGTGCCAGCAGTGAAGGGCAGGGGAGCAATGAGCAGTTCTTC.

The sample holds a few counts of this clonotype. This chain links TRBV6-1 with TRBJ1-2; 9 bases map to TRBD1. With 6 bases clipped from V and 3 bases from J, the junction kept 8 bases outside the gene matches. Germline assignment: CDR1 MNHNS and CDR2 SASEGT. The CDR3 loop spans 15 amino acids. CDR3 DNA: TGTGCCAGCAGCGCCCGGGACAGGGCGGACTATGGCTACACCTTC. Translation gives CASSARDRADYGYTF.

With regard to this clonotype: It may be a read error: a sequence one base away is much more abundant. The chain carries TRBV20-1 and TRBJ2-3, with D unclear. With 8 bases removed from V and 4 bases from J, the gap between germline ends came to 13 bases. Germline CDR1 reads DFQATT; CDR2 reads SNEGSKA (reference sequence). The CDR3 spans 12 residues. CDR3 bases: TGCAGTACCTTTGTGGGCGCAGATACGCAGTATTTT. This sequence encodes CSTFVGADTQYF.

This chain uses TRBV29-1 with TRBJ2-7; no clear D gene. CDR1 and CDR2 (germline): SQVTM, ANQGSEA. The CDR3 is 14 amino acids. V lost 6 bases to trimming and J lost 2 bases, with 17 bases between them. CDR3 nucleotide sequence: TGCAGCGTAGGAAGAACCCAAGTAACCTACGAGCAGTACTTC. It yields the protein CSVGRTQVTYEQYF.

The chain couples TRBV29-1 to TRBJ1-2; D perhaps matches TRBD1 (6 bases). The CDR3 runs 14 residues. CDR1 and CDR2 (germline): SQVTM, ANQGSEA. The germline V and J ends were trimmed by 7 bases and 2 bases, with 17 bases remaining between them. This chain's CDR3 is CSAGTHRANYGYTF. The CDR3 DNA reads as TGCAGCGCCGGGACACATAGGGCGAACTATGGCTACACCTTC.

The sample holds one count of this clonotype. The chain has TRBV20-1 and TRBJ1-5, with D maybe TRBD1 (6 bases). Germline CDR1 DFQATT, CDR2 SNEGSKA (reference sequence). With 6 bases removed from V and 3 bases from J, the gap between germline ends came to 12 bases. The CDR3 consists of 13 residues. CDR3 region: CSARDIANQPQHF. The CDR3 DNA reads TGCAGTGCCCGGGACATCGCCAATCAGCCCCAGCATTTT.

This clonotype appeared a few times. The chain recombines TRBV11-3 with TRBJ2-3; D uncertain. Germline lookup yields CDR1 SGHNT and CDR2 YENEEA. V lost 1 base and J 0 bases, leaving 8 bases between the germline ends. This CDR3 has 15 amino acids. The CDR3 DNA reads as TGTGCCAGCAGCTTAGGGTTCTCTAGCACAGATACGCAGTATTTT. It is translated as CASSLGFSSTDTQYF. Full variable domain (outside the CDR3, taken from reference TRBV11-3 and TRBJ2-3): EAGVVQSPRYKIIEKKQPVAFWCNPISGHNTLYWYLQNLGQGPELLIRYENEEAVDDSQLPKDRFSAERLKGVDSTLKIQPAELGDSAVYLCASSLGFSSTDTQYFGPGTRLTVL.

CDR3 residues: CASSPDPYQPQHF. Written as DNA, the CDR3 is TGTGCCAGCTCACCCGACCCCTATCAGCCCCAGCATTTT. The gene calls are TRBV18 and TRBJ1-5; D ambiguous. The V end was cut by 3 bases, the J end by 5 bases, with 8 bases between. Germline V gives CDR1 KGHSH, CDR2 LQKENI. This CDR3 contains 13 residues.

This clonotype was seen only a few times. This chain joins TRBV2 and TRBJ2-3; the D is unclear. Deletions cut 2 bases from V and 4 bases from J, with 22 bases between. The CDR3 spans 18 residues. The germline gives CDR1 SNHLY, CDR2 FYNNEI. The CDR3 region is CASSEFPRTHYRPDTQYF. The DNA for the CDR3 is TGTGCCAGCAGTGAATTCCCTAGGACCCACTACCGACCAGATACGCAGTATTTT.

This clonotype was seen more than once but under ten times. CDR3 coding DNA: TGTGCCAGCAGTGAAGTGGACGCTTTGGCTAGCGGAAGGGATACGCAGTATTTT. It translates to CASSEVDALASGRDTQYF. The chain joins TRBV2 to TRBJ2-3, with 7 positions matching TRBD2. This CDR3 is 18 amino acids long. Losses at the gene ends were 1 base for V and 6 bases for J; bases not matched to a gene: 16. From germline, CDR1 is SNHLY and CDR2 FYNNEI.

The chain employs TRBV7-9 and TRBJ1-2; D perhaps matches TRBD1 (5 bases). CDR3 length equals 14 residues. V lost 4 bases to trimming and J lost 4 bases, with 13 bases between them. CDR1 is SEHNR and CDR2 is FQNEAQ in the germline V gene (reference sequence). The CDR3 bases are TGTGCCAGCAGCTCACCGGGACTGGCCTATGGCTACACCTTC. Its translation: CASSSPGLAYGYTF. Drawing the rest from reference TRBV7-9 and TRBJ1-2, the complete variable domain is DTGVSQNPRHKITKRGQNVTFRCDPISEHNRLYWYRQTLGQGPEFLTYFQNEAQLEKSRLLSDRFSAERPKGSFSTLEIQRTEQGDSAMYLCASSSPGLAYGYTFGSGTRLTVV.

This clonotype was detected only once. The chain uses TRBV2 and TRBJ2-7, with 8 bases aligning to TRBD1. Germline V gene data show CDR1 as SNHLY and CDR2 as FYNNEI. The V gene end was trimmed by 0 bases and the J gene end by 6 bases; junction bases not matched to a gene: 4. This CDR3 comprises 14 residues. The CDR3 is CASSEADREREQYF. For the CDR3, the DNA is TGTGCCAGCAGTGAAGCGGACAGGGAACGCGAGCAGTACTTC.

This chain connects TRBV5-1 to TRBJ2-7, with D perhaps TRBD1 or TRBD2 (5 bases each). Germline lookup yields CDR1 SGHRS and CDR2 YFSETQ. Trimming removed 4 bases at V and 6 bases at J, with 17 bases between. This CDR3 has 14 amino acids. The CDR3 nucleotides are TGCGCCAGCAGCCCCAGGGACGGTGCTTCCGAGCAGTACTTC. Encoded protein: CASSPRDGASEQYF. The complete variable domain, with remaining parts taken from reference TRBV5-1 and TRBJ2-7, reads KAGVTQTPRYLIKTRGQQVTLSCSPISGHRSVSWYQQTPGQGLQFLFEYFSETQRNKGNFPGRFSGRQFSNSRSEMNVSTLELGDSALYLCASSPRDGASEQYFGPGTRLTVT.